The TCR beta chain described here comes from a study of blood T cell repertoires in COVID-19. In this sample, this clone turned up a few times. The germline V gene has CDR1 MNHEY and CDR2 SVGAGI. The CDR3 length is 13 residues. V was clipped by 6 bases and J by 6 bases, with 15 bases between them. Produced via immunoSEQ multiplex PCR; TCRdb's table is partial and in-frame only. This table holds 250,000 to 350,000 clones, around 91% found once. The sequence was collected from a woman aged 60-75 years with acute or convalescent COVID-19. V is TRBV6-5 and J is TRBJ2-7; D perhaps matches TRBD2 (5 bases). The source material was peripheral blood. The CDR3 here is CASRDEGTGEQYF. The CDR3 DNA follows: TGTGCCAGCAGAGACGAGGGTACCGGCGAGCAGTACTTC.